A single sample gave rise to the 14 T cell receptor beta chains below, sequenced in a study of T cells in Graves' hyperthyroidism and ophthalmopathy. Amplification targeted TCR beta CDR3 regions from RNA transcripts. The HTBI primer set drove a first-round RT-PCR of the TCR CDR3. Each CDR3 protein gets one entry after TCRdb re-called the multiplex PCR reads with MiXCR. The data contain about 570,000 distinct CDR3 sequences, about 45% of them singletons. Sequenced: peripheral blood or thyroid tissue (not recorded which). These receptors originate from an adult woman with Graves' disease, either hyperthyroidism or ophthalmopathy (not recorded which).

The chain employs TRBV7-3 and TRBJ1-4; no definite D call. CDR1 and CDR2 from the germline V gene are SGHTA and FQGTGA. The V gene lost 5 bases and the J gene lost 7 bases, with 14 bases spanning the gap. CDR3 length: 14 amino acids. The DNA for the CDR3 is TGTGCCAGCAGCCCGGGCGGGATGGGTGAAAAACTGTTTTTT. Residues: CASSPGGMGEKLFF.

The chain couples TRBV20-1 to TRBJ1-2; D unresolved. This CDR3 is built from 12 residues. Germline V gives CDR1 DFQATT, CDR2 SNEGSKA (reference sequence). The V end lost 0 bases, the J end lost 5 bases, and 7 bases lay between the germline ends. In nucleotides, the CDR3 is TGCAGTGCTAGAGATCAGGAGTATGGCTACACCTTC. It is translated as CSARDQEYGYTF.

The DNA of the CDR3 is TGTGCCTCCGGACAGCGGGACGTTGGGGAGCTGTTTTTT. Its protein is CASGQRDVGELFF. The chain uses TRBV12-3 or TRBV12-4 and TRBJ2-2; D might be TRBD2 (7 bases). This CDR3 is built from 13 residues. Deletions cut 11 bases from V and 8 bases from J, with 18 bases between.

This clonotype came up many times. V is TRBV7-8 and J is TRBJ2-5; TRBD2 might be the D (6 bases). CDR1 is SGHVS, CDR2 FQNEAQ, per germline. Trimming pared 0 bases from V and 5 bases from J, leaving 16 bases between. The CDR3 loop spans 16 amino acids. Here the CDR3 DNA reads TGTGCCAGCAGCTTAGCCAGATTATTCGGGACTGAGACCCAGTACTTC. It is translated as CASSLARLFGTETQYF.

This clonotype was detected many times. The V gene is TRBV7-9, the J gene TRBJ2-3, with D possibly TRBD2 on 6 matching bases. The V end lost 1 base, the J end lost 8 bases, and 7 bases lay between the germline ends. CDR3 length: 12 amino acids. Germline assignment: CDR1 SEHNR and CDR2 FQNEAQ (reference sequence). The CDR3 protein is CASSLGAGTQYF. The CDR3 coding sequence is TGTGCCAGCAGCTTAGGAGCGGGTACGCAGTATTTT.

V gene TRBV9 combines with J gene TRBJ1-4, with a possible D match to TRBD1 (5 bases). CDR1 and CDR2 (germline): SGDLS, YYNGEE. The ends were cut back, 0 bases at V and 7 bases at J, with 10 bases in the middle. The CDR3 is 14 residues long. The CDR3 region has the DNA TGTGCCAGCAGCGTAGAGGGTAGGGGTGAAAAACTGTTTTTT. The encoded protein is CASSVEGRGEKLFF.

This clonotype was picked up many times. The genes are TRBV25-1 and TRBJ1-5; 8 bases agree with TRBD1. V was clipped by 4 bases and J by 2 bases; unmatched bases: 7. CDR1 and CDR2 (germline): MGHDK, SYGVNS. The CDR3 is 16 residues long. CDR3 sequence reads: CASSGTGGEGNQPQHF. The CDR3 coding sequence is TGTGCCAGCAGTGGAACAGGGGGTGAAGGCAATCAGCCCCAGCATTTT.

This clonotype was detected a few times. This CDR3 is CASGTSGSGLYF. CDR3 nucleotides: TGTGCCAGCGGGACTAGCGGGAGCGGTCTGTACTTC. This chain joins TRBV27 and TRBJ2-7, with 14 bases identical to TRBD2. The J segment lost 12 bases and the V segment lost 8 bases, leaving 6 bases of the junction unmatched. This CDR3 contains 12 residues. Per the germline V gene, CDR1 is MNHEY and CDR2 is SMNVEV (reference sequence).

In its sample, this clonotype was seen a few times. The chain has TRBV10-3 and TRBJ2-5, with TRBD1 matching over 9 bases. This CDR3 comprises 14 residues. The germline CDR1 and CDR2 sequences are ENHRY and SYGVKD. Germline trimming cut 4 bases from V and 5 bases from J; bases unmatched to any gene: 5. CDR3 nucleotide sequence: TGTGCCATCAGTGCGGGACAGGGTATGGAGACCCAGTACTTC. Translating gives CAISAGQGMETQYF.

This rearrangement joins TRBV12-3 or TRBV12-4 to TRBJ1-5, with D hard to call. V was cut by 7 bases and J by 11 bases, with 27 bases left in between. This CDR3 comprises 16 residues. CDR3 loop: CASTPGIAGGLETQHF. The CDR3 nucleotides are TGTGCCAGCACCCCCGGGATAGCGGGAGGGCTAGAGACCCAGCATTTT.

The chain carries TRBV19 and TRBJ1-1; 7 positions match TRBD1. Per germline, CDR1 LNHDA and CDR2 SQIVND (reference sequence). The CDR3 is 15 amino acids. J gave up 7 bases and V 4 bases, and 12 bases lay outside the gene matches. The chain's CDR3 is CASSTGGRATNEAFF. The CDR3 nucleotides read TGTGCCAGTAGTACAGGGGGACGCGCAACTAATGAAGCTTTCTTT.

This clonotype came up once. The CDR3 bases are TGTGCCAGCTTGGGGTTGGGGGAGGGCTACACCTTC. This translates into CASLGLGEGYTF. This sequence joins TRBV6-1 and TRBJ1-2; possibly TRBD1 for D (5 bases). CDR1 and CDR2 from the germline V gene are MNHNS and SASEGT. This CDR3 has 12 amino acids. Trimming left V 8 bases short and J 8 bases short, with 15 bases between.

The genes are TRBV10-3 and TRBJ1-2; the D gene is possibly TRBD1 (6 bases). The CDR3 spans 10 residues. Trimming pared 11 bases from V and 6 bases from J, leaving 10 bases between. CDR1 is ENHRY, CDR2 SYGVKD, per germline. This CDR3 reads CAVQGHGYTF. CDR3 bases: TGTGCCGTACAGGGCCATGGCTACACCTTC.

A word on this clonotype: No conserved phenylalanine or tryptophan is present at the end of the CDR3, so a read error is the likely explanation. Because the CDR3's place on the DNA is in doubt, the DNA is left out and the CDR3 is given as listed by TCRdb. The rearrangement uses TRBV7-2 and TRBJ1-3. Germline V CDR1 and CDR2: SGHTA, FQGNSA. The CDR3 has 9 amino acids, counting both end residues. The CDR3 region is CASSPTSYT.